These T cell receptor beta chains were read from a single sample in a study of radiotherapy plus CTLA-4 blockade in lung cancer. Sequenced by immunoSEQ multiplex PCR; TCRdb stores in-frame clones only, minus some. The profile shows approximately 48,000 clones, roughly four fifths of them singletons. The input for sequencing was peripheral blood, taken from a patient treated with radiotherapy plus ipilimumab. Receptor source: a human donor with non-small cell lung cancer whose response to radiotherapy plus ipilimumab could not be evaluated. Each CDR3 is given with its conserved first and last residue. The D gene is left open where the match is weak. Clone size is stated in some rows and not others, as once, few, many or a class when expanded.

>TRBJ1-2|few|TRBV5-8|.
CASRPKTRGGSYGYTF
TGTGCCAGCAGGCCAAAAACCCGGGGGGGCTCGTATGGCTACACCTTC
>TRBJ1-5|once|TRBV7-9|.
CASSLSGGHQPQHF
TGTGCCAGCAGCTTAAGCGGAGGCCATCAGCCCCAGCATTTT
>TRBJ2-2|.|TRBV9|TRBD2
CASSVSSELAGDTGELFF
TGTGCCAGCAGCGTATCCTCGGAACTAGCGGGTGACACCGGGGAGCTGTTTTTT
>TRBJ2-3|few|TRBV7-2|TRBD2
CASSLVAGAPDTQYF
TGTGCCAGCAGCTTAGTAGCGGGAGCCCCAGATACGCAGTATTTT
>TRBJ2-5|.|TRBV11-2|TRBD1
CASSQIPGQRETQYF
TGTGCCAGCAGCCAGATACCGGGACAGAGGGAGACCCAGTACTTC
>TRBJ1-1|.|TRBV4-1|.
CASSQDKWQLNTEAFF
TGCGCCAGCAGCCAAGACAAGTGGCAGTTGAACACTGAAGCTTTCTTT
>TRBJ2-3|.|TRBV29-1|TRBD1
CSVVLDRGSTDTQYF
TGCAGCGTTGTTCTGGACAGGGGGAGCACAGATACGCAGTATTTT
>TRBJ2-2|.|TRBV4-3|.
CASSQDPGLNTGELFF
TGCGCCAGCAGCCAAGATCCGGGATTGAACACCGGGGAGCTGTTTTTT
>TRBJ2-1|.|TRBV18|TRBD1
CASSPSNRGREGNEQFF
TGTGCCAGCTCACCATCGAACAGGGGGCGCGAGGGAAATGAGCAGTTCTTC
>TRBJ2-2|.|TRBV2|TRBD1
CASSPRQGFNTGELFF
TGTGCCAGCAGCCCAAGACAGGGTTTTAACACCGGGGAGCTGTTTTTT
>TRBJ1-2|.|TRBV7-2|TRBD1
CASSFQQGRDGYTF
TGTGCCAGCAGCTTTCAACAGGGGCGGGATGGCTACACCTTC
>TRBJ2-1|.|TRBV28|TRBD1
CASSHGQGRRRQFF
TGTGCCAGCAGTCACGGACAGGGAAGGAGGAGGCAGTTCTTC
>TRBJ2-6|.|TRBV27|.
CASSLGVSSGANVLTF
TGTGCCAGCAGTCTAGGGGTTAGCTCTGGGGCCAACGTCCTGACTTTC
>TRBJ1-2|.|TRBV7-3|.
CASSLVVRTNYGYTF
TGTGCCAGCAGCTTAGTGGTCAGGACTAACTATGGCTACACCTTC
>TRBJ1-1|.|TRBV30|.
CAWWGGAWTEAFF
TGTGCCTGGTGGGGGGGCGCATGGACTGAAGCTTTCTTT
>TRBJ1-1|.|TRBV5-1|.
CASKGEGNTEAFF
TGCGCCAGCAAGGGCGAGGGGAACACTGAAGCTTTCTTT
>TRBJ2-6|.|TRBV28|.
CASSFGLSGANVLTF
TGTGCCAGCAGTTTCGGTCTCTCTGGGGCCAACGTCCTGACTTTC
>TRBJ2-7|.|TRBV5-1|TRBD2
CASTPIAGAYEQYF
TGCGCCAGCACCCCTATAGCGGGAGCCTACGAGCAGTACTTC
>TRBJ2-7|.|TRBV5-3|TRBD1
CARSFLTGDSYEQYF
TGTGCCAGAAGCTTCCTAACAGGGGACTCCTACGAGCAGTACTTC
>TRBJ1-1|once|TRBV7-9|.
CASSPPLYRAKNTEAFF
TGTGCCAGCAGCCCGCCCCTATACAGGGCAAAGAACACTGAAGCTTTCTTT
>TRBJ1-3|.|TRBV2|.
CASSAGIKNTIYF
TGTGCCAGCAGTGCAGGGATTAAAAACACCATATATTTT
>TRBJ1-2|.|TRBV7-2|.
CASTLSRQLLFNYGYTF
TGTGCCAGCACCCTCAGCCGACAGCTACTTTTTAACTATGGCTACACCTTC
>TRBJ2-7|.|TRBV11-1|.
CASSPRGRSYEQYF
TGTGCCAGCAGCCCGCGGGGACGGAGCTACGAGCAGTACTTC
>TRBJ2-7|.|TRBV5-5|.
CASSFSAGIYEQYF
TGTGCCAGCAGCTTTAGTGCAGGTATTTACGAGCAGTACTTC
>TRBJ1-2|.|TRBV10-3|.
CAISDGISYGYTF
TGTGCCATCAGTGACGGTATATCCTATGGCTACACCTTC
>TRBJ2-7|.|TRBV7-9|TRBD1
CASSPQRTGFEQYF
TGTGCCAGCAGCCCCCAAAGGACAGGGTTCGAGCAGTACTTC
>TRBJ2-7|.|TRBV11-3|.
CASSDERGYEQYF
TGTGCCAGCAGCGATGAACGGGGGTACGAGCAGTACTTC
>TRBJ2-1|.|TRBV10-3|TRBD2
CAISDLAGAINEQFF
TGTGCCATCAGTGACCTAGCGGGGGCGATCAATGAGCAGTTCTTC
>TRBJ1-1|.|TRBV19|TRBD1
CASSDRDSLSAFF
TGTGCCAGTAGTGACCGGGACAGTCTGTCGGCTTTCTTT
>TRBJ2-1|.|TRBV9|TRBD2
CASSVGGGPPSYNEQFF
TGTGCCAGCAGCGTAGGGGGAGGGCCTCCCTCCTACAATGAGCAGTTCTTC
>TRBJ1-3|.|TRBV28|.
CASRQGSGNTIYF
TGTGCCAGCAGACAGGGATCTGGAAACACCATATATTTT
>TRBJ2-7|.|TRBV7-2|.
CASSLEGGYIYEQYF
TGTGCCAGCAGCTTAGAGGGGGGGTATATCTACGAGCAGTACTTC
>TRBJ1-1|.|TRBV6-5|.
CASSYIVSGLNTEAFF
TGTGCCAGCAGTTACATAGTTTCTGGTTTGAACACTGAAGCTTTCTTT
>TRBJ2-7|.|TRBV28|.
CASSARSTYEQYF
TGTGCCAGCAGTGCTAGGTCTACCTACGAGCAGTACTTC
>TRBJ2-7|.|TRBV27|.
CASGFTVYEQYF
TGTGCCAGCGGTTTTACAGTGTACGAGCAGTACTTC
>TRBJ2-2|.|TRBV7-2|TRBD1
CASSWDRLNTGELFF
TGTGCCAGCAGCTGGGACAGGTTGAACACCGGGGAGCTGTTTTTT
>TRBJ1-2|.|TRBV4-3|.
CASSQDRGPNYGYTF
TGCGCCAGCAGCCAAGACAGGGGCCCTAACTATGGCTACACCTTC
>TRBJ1-1|.|TRBV7-9|.
CASSLGSGGAAFF
TGTGCCAGCAGCTTAGGTTCGGGTGGGGCCGCTTTCTTT
>TRBJ2-2|.|TRBV7-2|.
CASSLVRTNTGELFF
TGTGCCAGCAGCTTAGTGCGGACGAACACCGGGGAGCTGTTTTTT
>TRBJ1-1|.|TRBV28|.
CASSRPRLTEAFF
TGTGCCAGCAGTCGGCCAAGACTCACTGAAGCTTTCTTT
>TRBJ2-1|.|TRBV30|.
CAWSGASAYNEQFF
TGTGCCTGGAGTGGCGCGTCCGCCTACAATGAGCAGTTCTTC
>TRBJ2-1|.|TRBV28|.
CASSLVPPPNSHNEQFF
TGTGCCAGCAGTCTAGTTCCACCGCCTAATTCACACAATGAGCAGTTCTTC
>TRBJ2-2|.|TRBV15|TRBD1
CATSSWTGENTGELFF
TGTGCCACCAGCTCCTGGACAGGGGAAAACACCGGGGAGCTGTTTTTT
>TRBJ2-7|.|TRBV7-9|TRBD1
CASSLVGTAKAYEQYF
TGTGCCAGCAGCTTAGTTGGGACAGCCAAAGCCTACGAGCAGTACTTC
>TRBJ2-7|once|TRBV7-8|.
CASSYNSYEQYF
TGTGCCAGCAGCTACAACAGCTACGAGCAGTACTTC
>TRBJ1-1|.|TRBV4-1|.
CASSHPGSEAFF
TGCGCCAGCAGCCACCCCGGGTCTGAAGCTTTCTTT
>TRBJ2-1|.|TRBV28|.
CASSDVEFDSLNNEQFF
TGTGCCAGCAGCGACGTTGAATTTGACAGCCTAAACAATGAGCAGTTCTTC
>TRBJ2-7|.|TRBV7-4|.
CASSFLIPFGGEQYF
TGTGCCAGCAGCTTTCTGATTCCTTTTGGGGGGGAGCAGTACTTC
>TRBJ2-7|.|TRBV19|.
CASSMSPLERSYEQYF
TGTGCCAGTAGTATGTCGCCGCTAGAAAGGAGCTACGAGCAGTACTTC
>TRBJ1-2|.|TRBV27|.
CASILEGYTF
TGTGCCAGCATCTTGGAGGGCTACACCTTC
>TRBJ1-1|.|TRBV4-3|TRBD1
CASSQRQGAGTEAFF
TGCGCCAGCAGCCAACGACAGGGTGCAGGCACTGAAGCTTTCTTT